This is a list of T cell receptor beta chains from one sample in a study of cytomegalovirus exposure and HLA in healthy donors. The table came from immunoSEQ multiplex PCR; TCRdb's copy has only in-frame clones and leaves some out. Of around 110,000 clones listed, approximately 66% are singletons. Sequencing input: PBMCs. The receptors shown here come from a woman in her forties in good health and CMV-seropositive. The CDR3 runs from the conserved cysteine through the conserved F or W. Fields, in order: D gene, V gene, clone size, J gene, CDR3 protein, CDR3 DNA. The D gene is left open where the match is weak. Only part of the rows carry a size: once, few, many, or a class if the clone is expanded.

d_gene: TRBD1
v_gene: TRBV7-8
abundance: NA
j_gene: TRBJ1-2
CDR3aa: CASSTTLGQSYGYTF
CDR3nt: TGTGCCAGCAGTACTACTTTGGGACAGAGCTATGGCTACACCTTC

d_gene: TRBD1
v_gene: TRBV6-1
abundance: NA
j_gene: TRBJ2-1
CDR3aa: CASSEGQTYNEQFF
CDR3nt: TGTGCCAGCAGCGAGGGACAGACCTACAATGAGCAGTTCTTC

d_gene: NA
v_gene: TRBV5-6
abundance: few
j_gene: TRBJ2-5
CDR3aa: CASTSDPRTQRRETQYF
CDR3nt: TGTGCCAGCACCTCCGACCCCAGGACTCAGCGGAGGGAGACCCAGTACTTC

d_gene: TRBD2
v_gene: TRBV28
abundance: NA
j_gene: TRBJ2-7
CDR3aa: CASGLAYEQYF
CDR3nt: TGTGCCAGCGGACTAGCATACGAGCAGTACTTC

d_gene: TRBD1
v_gene: TRBV9
abundance: NA
j_gene: TRBJ1-2
CDR3aa: CASSVGTGTNYGYTF
CDR3nt: TGTGCCAGCAGCGTAGGGACAGGGACGAACTATGGCTACACCTTC

d_gene: NA
v_gene: TRBV6-5
abundance: once
j_gene: TRBJ1-6
CDR3aa: CASSLQGGSPLHF
CDR3nt: TGTGCCAGCAGTTTACAGGGCGGTTCACCCCTCCACTTT

d_gene: NA
v_gene: TRBV7-6
abundance: NA
j_gene: TRBJ1-1
CDR3aa: CASSASTGTTEAFF
CDR3nt: TGTGCCAGCAGCGCAAGTACAGGGACCACTGAAGCTTTCTTT

d_gene: NA
v_gene: TRBV7-9
abundance: NA
j_gene: TRBJ1-1
CDR3aa: CASSPSSPTGGHMNTEAFF
CDR3nt: TGTGCCAGCAGCCCGTCGAGCCCTACGGGGGGGCACATGAACACTGAAGCTTTCTTT

d_gene: TRBD2
v_gene: TRBV7-8
abundance: NA
j_gene: TRBJ2-1
CDR3aa: CASSLTQGLGYLEQFF
CDR3nt: TGTGCCAGCAGCTTAACCCAGGGACTAGGCTACCTTGAGCAGTTCTTC

d_gene: NA
v_gene: TRBV19
abundance: NA
j_gene: TRBJ2-1
CDR3aa: CASSIGFGGVEQFF
CDR3nt: TGTGCCAGTAGTATTGGTTTTGGGGGCGTTGAGCAGTTCTTC